These 8 T cell receptor beta chains originate from one sample sequenced in a study of cytotoxic CD8 clonotypes in ibrutinib-treated CLL. Assay used: immunoSEQ multiplex PCR; TCRdb lists only in-frame clones, some missing. The data contain fewer than 35,000 clones, 65% to 90% of them singletons. The sequencing used PBMCs, collected after 24 months of ibrutinib treatment. The receptors come from a human donor with chronic lymphocytic leukemia.

This sequence joins TRBV7-6 and TRBJ2-5; perhaps TRBD2 as D (6 bases). This CDR3 has 12 amino acids. The V end lost 6 bases, the J end lost 9 bases, and 14 bases lay between the germline ends. The germline V gene has CDR1 SGHVS and CDR2 FNYEAQ. CDR3 residues: CASSAGGVAQYF. Written as DNA, the CDR3 is TGTGCCAGCAGTGCCGGGGGAGTGGCCCAGTACTTC.

The chain joins TRBV7-6 to TRBJ1-4; D is uncertain. Trimming left V 3 bases short and J 5 bases short, with 7 bases between. The CDR3 runs 13 residues. Germline V gene data show CDR1 as SGHVS and CDR2 as FNYEAQ. DNA of the CDR3: TGTGCCAGCAGCTTCGTCACGAATGAAAAACTGTTTTTT. This gives the protein CASSFVTNEKLFF.

The genes are TRBV2 and TRBJ2-7; maybe TRBD1 (5 bases). CDR1 SNHLY and CDR2 FYNNEI come from the germline V gene. The CDR3 is 13 amino acids. Trimming pared 4 bases from V and 0 bases from J, leaving 7 bases between. This CDR3 is CASSVQGSYEQYF. CDR3 coding DNA: TGTGCCAGCAGTGTCCAGGGCTCCTACGAGCAGTACTTC. Variable domain in full (rest from reference TRBV2 and TRBJ2-7): EPEVTQTPSHQVTQMGQEVILRCVPISNHLYFYWYRQILGQKVEFLVSFYNNEISEKSEIFDDQFSVERPDGSNFTLKIRSTKLEDSAMYFCASSVQGSYEQYFGPGTRLTVT.

This clone showed up just a few times. Compared with germline, one end of the junction differs, possibly owing to a read error. J is TRBJ1-5 and V is TRBV18; D remains ambiguous. The CDR3 spans 16 residues. Germline V gives CDR1 KGHSH, CDR2 LQKENI. CDR3 in amino acids: CASSRTPPSSHQPQHF. The CDR3, as DNA: TGTGCCAGCTCCCGCACTCCCCCAAGTAGCCATCAGCCCCAGCATTTT. The full variable domain, its missing parts supplied by reference TRBV18 and TRBJ1-5, is NAGVMQNPRHLVRRRGQEARLRCSPMKGHSHVYWYRQLPEEGLKFMVYLQKENIIDESGMPKERFSAEFPKEGPSILRIQQVVRGDSAAYFCASSRTPPSSHQPQHFGDGTRLSIL.

The CDR3 region is CASSPGTTATGELFF. In nucleotides, the CDR3 is TGCGCCAGCAGCCCCGGGACGACCGCTACCGGGGAGCTGTTTTTT. The V and J genes are TRBV5-1 and TRBJ2-2; perhaps D is TRBD1 or TRBD2 (5 bases each). Germline V CDR1 and CDR2: SGHRS, YFSETQ. The CDR3 is 15 amino acids. Trimming removed 4 bases from V and 5 bases from J, with 15 bases in between.

CDR3: CASTGTSDLTDTQYF. CDR3 nucleotides: TGCGCCAGCACCGGGACTAGCGACCTTACAGATACGCAGTATTTT. The chain combines TRBV10-2 with TRBJ2-3, with TRBD2 matching over 10 bases. CDR3 length: 15 amino acids. CDR1 is WSHSY, CDR2 SAAADI, per germline. V trimming: 7 bases; J trimming: 3 bases; junction bases outside the gene matches: 7.

The gene calls are TRBV19 and TRBJ2-5; possible D gene TRBD2, 7 bases. This CDR3 has 17 residues. The V end lost 4 bases, the J end lost 7 bases, and 25 bases lay between the germline ends. The germline V gene has CDR1 LNHDA and CDR2 SQIVND (reference sequence). CDR3 DNA sequence: TGTGCCAGTAGTAGCCGGGGGGCTCCGGACTCCGGAGGGACCCAGTACTTC. It encodes CASSSRGAPDSGGTQYF.

This clone has just one count. The chain has TRBV5-1 and TRBJ2-7; 8 positions match TRBD2. Trimming at V came to 0 bases and at J to 0 bases, leaving 5 bases not matched to a gene. This CDR3 spans 16 amino acids. Germline-derived CDR1 and CDR2 are SGHRS and YFSETQ. The DNA of the CDR3 is TGCGCCAGCAGCTTGGCCGGGGGGGCTAGCTCCTACGAGCAGTACTTC. It encodes CASSLAGGASSYEQYF.